The T cell receptor (beta chain) under discussion was sequenced for a study of blood T cell repertoires in COVID-19. Across the whole study: Material from acute and convalescent COVID-19 was sourced from the United States, Italy and Spain.

TCRdb's table, derived via immunoSEQ multiplex PCR, lists solely in-frame clones and lacks some. The sample includes some 330,000 clones, approximately 87% of them seen just once. Germline V lookup: CDR1 SQVTM, CDR2 ANQGSEA. Between the trimmed V and J ends, which lost 1 base and 7 bases, there was a span of 14 bases. CDR3 length: 14 amino acids. The specimen was peripheral blood. V usage is TRBV29-1 and J usage is TRBJ2-1; D is perhaps TRBD2 (5 bases). The receptor comes from a woman aged 50 to 60 with active or convalescent COVID-19. The CDR3 reads CSVEVQNSGNEQFF. CDR3 DNA: TGCAGCGTTGAAGTGCAGAATTCGGGGAATGAGCAGTTCTTC.